The 14 T cell receptor beta chains listed next were all sequenced from one sample in a study of T cells and Merkel cell carcinoma outcomes. Sequencing used immunoSEQ multiplex PCR; TCRdb keeps in-frame clones, though not all of them. The sample yields roughly 9,200 clones, around 80% seen once. The sample consisted of tumor tissue from Merkel cell carcinoma. These receptors were obtained from a human donor with Merkel cell carcinoma.

The chain has TRBV5-5 and TRBJ2-5, with D tentatively TRBD1 (5 bases). The CDR3 runs 14 residues. With 3 bases removed from V and 3 bases from J, the gap between germline ends came to 12 bases. Germline assignment: CDR1 SGHKS and CDR2 YYEKEE (reference sequence). CDR3 in amino acids: CASSSLGAEETQYF. Written as DNA, the CDR3 is TGTGCCAGCAGCTCTCTAGGGGCCGAAGAGACCCAGTACTTC. The variable domain in full, with the rest retrieved from reference TRBV5-5 and TRBJ2-5, is DAGVTQSPTHLIKTRGQQVTLRCSPISGHKSVSWYQQVLGQGPQFIFQYYEKEERGRGNFPDRFSARQFPNYSSELNVNALLLGDSALYLCASSSLGAEETQYFGPGTRLLVL.

The chain carries TRBV5-1 and TRBJ1-1; TRBD1 agrees at 7 bases. Germline V gene lookup returns CDR1 SGHRS and CDR2 YFSETQ. The junction had 7 bases not matched to a gene; V was cut back by 4 bases and J by 1 base. The CDR3 extends over 15 amino acids. Written as DNA, the CDR3 is TGCGCCAGCAGCCCAGGGGGACTTGCGAACACTGAAGCTTTCTTT. It yields the protein CASSPGGLANTEAFF.

Details on this clone: The CDR3 does not end in the conserved phenylalanine or tryptophan, so this is likely a read error. The DNA is omitted, as the CDR3 cannot be located on it reliably, and the CDR3 follows TCRdb's listing. The gene calls are TRBV7-9 and TRBJ1-1. The CDR3 spans 13 amino acids, including both terminal residues. Looked up from germline, CDR1 is SEHNR and CDR2 is FQNEAQ (reference sequence). The CDR3 loop reads CASSLEGGGSTRL.

The rearrangement joins TRBV2 to TRBJ2-2, with no clear D. V was clipped by 8 bases and J by 4 bases, with 14 bases between them. Germline CDR1 reads SNHLY; CDR2 reads FYNNEI. This CDR3 has 14 residues. Here the CDR3 DNA reads TGTGCCAGCGTTCCCTTGGCAACCACCGGGGAGCTGTTTTTT. Translated, it gives CASVPLATTGELFF.

This chain uses TRBV19 with TRBJ1-2; 11 nucleotides match TRBD1. With 3 bases clipped from V and 5 bases from J, the junction kept 8 bases outside the gene matches. The CDR3 covers 16 residues. The V gene's germline CDR1 is LNHDA and CDR2 SQIVND (reference sequence). CDR3 protein: CASSMAGQGAKYGYTF. The CDR3 coding sequence is TGTGCCAGTAGTATGGCCGGACAGGGGGCGAAATATGGCTACACCTTC. The entire variable domain, with the rest obtained from reference TRBV19 and TRBJ1-2, is as follows: DGGITQSPKYLFRKEGQNVTLSCEQNLNHDAMYWYRQDPGQGLRLIYYSQIVNDFQKGDIAEGYSVSREKKESFPLTVTSAQKNPTAFYLCASSMAGQGAKYGYTFGSGTRLTVV.

This chain joins TRBV29-1 and TRBJ2-5; no reliable D call. Germline V CDR1 and CDR2: SQVTM, ANQGSEA. The CDR3 has 12 residues. The germline V and J ends were trimmed by 0 bases and 5 bases, with 7 bases remaining between them. The CDR3 DNA reads TGCAGCGTTGAAGATTCGTCTGAGACCCAGTACTTC. Its translation: CSVEDSSETQYF. The whole variable domain, filled in from reference TRBV29-1 and TRBJ2-5, reads SAVISQKPSRDICQRGTSLTIQCQVDSQVTMMFWYRQQPGQSLTLIATANQGSEATYESGFVIDKFPISRPNLTFSTLTVSNMSPEDSSIYLCSVEDSSETQYFGPGTRLLVL.

The CDR3 region has the DNA TGTGCCAGCTCACTAACGTCACAAGAGACCCAGTACTTC. This gives the protein CASSLTSQETQYF. The chain has TRBV18 and TRBJ2-5; D is uncertain. The CDR3 has 13 amino acids. Germline V lookup: CDR1 KGHSH, CDR2 LQKENI. V lost 4 bases and J lost 2, with 8 bases in between.

Note on this clone: A read error may produce the germline difference seen at one junction end. The genes are TRBV6-5 and TRBJ1-4; D unresolved. This CDR3 is 14 amino acids long. Germline V CDR1 and CDR2: MNHEY, SVGAGI. CDR3 sequence (DNA): TGTGTCAGCAGTTACGTACGGAATAATGAAAAACTGTTTTTT. Translation gives CVSSYVRNNEKLFF.

The CDR3 DNA is TGTGCCACCTCTAGACCGTTACAAGAGACCCAGTACTTC. Amino acids: CATSRPLQETQYF. The chain couples TRBV15 to TRBJ2-5; no reliable D call. The CDR3 is 13 residues long. V dropped 8 bases and J dropped 2 bases, with 12 bases sitting between them. CDR1 and CDR2 (germline): LNHNV, YYDKDF (reference sequence).

This clone was recorded once. In DNA form, the CDR3 reads TGTGCCAGCAGTGAATGGGGTAGAGAGGGCTACACCTTC. This codes for CASSEWGREGYTF. The V call is TRBV2, the J call TRBJ1-2; D unresolved. The CDR3 has 13 amino acids. Germline CDR1 SNHLY, CDR2 FYNNEI. V was shortened by 2 bases and J by 8 bases, with 12 bases between the two germline ends.

This clone came up once. This chain links TRBV5-1 with TRBJ2-5; D may be TRBD2 (7 bases). V lost 0 bases and J lost 5, with 14 bases in between. The CDR3 contains 15 residues. Germline V lookup: CDR1 SGHRS, CDR2 YFSETQ. The CDR3 coding sequence is TGCGCCAGCAGCTTGGCCGGTGGGGGGGCGGAGACCCAGTACTTC. Residues: CASSLAGGGAETQYF.

V is TRBV6-1 and J is TRBJ1-2; 9 bases agree with TRBD1. J was trimmed by 1 base and V by 4 bases; bases with no gene match: 10. The CDR3 has 17 amino acids. Per the germline V gene, CDR1 is MNHNS and CDR2 is SASEGT. CDR3 region: CASSGSRTGDINYGYTF. CDR3 coding DNA: TGTGCCAGCAGTGGGTCCCGGACAGGGGATATTAACTATGGCTACACCTTC.

The chain has TRBV4-2 and TRBJ2-3; D perhaps matches TRBD1 (5 bases). The CDR3 contains 14 residues. Trimming shortened V by 4 bases and J by 6 bases, and 14 bases separated the two germline ends. The germline CDR1 and CDR2 sequences are LGHNA and YNFKEQ. The CDR3 nucleotides read TGTGCCAGCAGCCCAGGGATTACCGAGGATACGCAGTATTTT. This codes for CASSPGITEDTQYF.

This clone was recorded only once. The chain combines TRBV5-1 with TRBJ2-3; 8 bases align to TRBD2. V lost 2 bases and J lost 1; bases outside the gene matches: 0. Germline CDR1 SGHRS, CDR2 YFSETQ. The CDR3 loop spans 14 amino acids. The CDR3 nucleotides are TGCGCCAGCAGCTTCGGGGGGGGCACAGATACGCAGTATTTT. Protein product: CASSFGGGTDTQYF.